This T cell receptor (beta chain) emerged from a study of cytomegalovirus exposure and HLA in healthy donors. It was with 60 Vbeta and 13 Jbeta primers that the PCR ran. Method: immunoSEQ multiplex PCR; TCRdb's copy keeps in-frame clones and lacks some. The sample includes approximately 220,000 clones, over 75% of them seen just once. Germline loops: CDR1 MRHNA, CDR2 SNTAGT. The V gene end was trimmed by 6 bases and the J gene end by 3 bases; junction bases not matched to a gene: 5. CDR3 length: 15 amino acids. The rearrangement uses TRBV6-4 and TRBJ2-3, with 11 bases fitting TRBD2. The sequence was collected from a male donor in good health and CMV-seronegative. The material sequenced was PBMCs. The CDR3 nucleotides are TGTGCCAGCAGCCTACTAGCGGGAGCGACAGATACGCAGTATTTT. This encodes CASSLLAGATDTQYF.